These 16 T cell receptor beta chains share one sample of origin, sequenced in a study of blood T cell repertoires in COVID-19. TCRdb keeps only in-frame clones here, not all; method: immunoSEQ multiplex PCR. The sample records some 250,000 clones, 85% to 90% being singletons. Sequenced input: PBMCs or T cells enriched from blood (not recorded which). The source of these receptors is a man between 18 and 29 years old who had recovered from COVID-19.

V is TRBV7-9 and J is TRBJ2-2; D is unclear. Trimming pared 4 bases from V and 6 bases from J, leaving 9 bases between. CDR1 SEHNR and CDR2 FQNEAQ come from the germline V gene (reference sequence). The CDR3 runs to 13 residues. The CDR3 DNA follows: TGTGCCAGCAGCTCCCAGGTCCCCGGGGAGCTGTTTTTT. It is translated as CASSSQVPGELFF.

This clone was seen only once. This chain uses TRBV30 with TRBJ2-1; 8 bases are a match to TRBD2. Trimming took 1 base from V and 6 from J; bases not matched to a gene: 11. The germline gives CDR1 GTSNPN, CDR2 SVGIG (reference sequence). CDR3 length: 16 amino acids. The CDR3 protein is CAWSGRRLASFNEQFF. The CDR3 DNA is TGTGCCTGGAGTGGGAGGAGACTAGCGTCTTTCAATGAGCAGTTCTTC.

V is TRBV1 and J is TRBJ2-5; TRBD1 was called by the table and not checked on the DNA. TRBV1 is an annotated pseudogene. This CDR3 contains 17 residues. The CDR3 nucleotides are TGCACCAGCAGCCGGGATCCACAGGGGGCCACAGGAGAGACCCAGTACTTC. This codes for CTSSRDPQGATGETQYF.

The V and J genes are TRBV12-3 or TRBV12-4 and TRBJ1-1; no definite D call. This CDR3 comprises 13 residues. Trimming took 4 bases from V and 4 from J, leaving 10 bases between them. The CDR3 nucleotides are TGTGCCAGCAGTTCGTCGGTCCGCACTGAAGCTTTCTTT. This sequence encodes CASSSSVRTEAFF.

The chain is built from TRBV3-1 (or the pseudogene TRBV3-2) and TRBJ2-7, with a weak D call TRBD2 (6 bases). This CDR3 comprises 14 residues. The V gene's germline CDR1 is LGHDT and CDR2 YNNKEL (reference sequence). Trimming cost V 4 bases and J 6 bases, with 16 bases left between them. This CDR3 is CASSLGGAPGEQYF. CDR3 DNA: TGTGCCAGCAGCCTCGGGGGAGCCCCCGGCGAGCAGTACTTC.

The rearrangement uses TRBV25-1 and TRBJ1-4, with 7 bases aligning to TRBD1. V lost 6 bases, J lost 12 bases, and 7 bases stayed unmatched. Germline V gene sequence: CDR1 MGHDK, CDR2 SYGVNS. The CDR3 contains 12 residues. The chain's CDR3 is CASRQGFEELFF. The CDR3 bases are TGTGCCAGCAGACAGGGGTTTGAGGAACTGTTTTTT.

The genes are TRBV7-9 and TRBJ2-7, with 9 nucleotides matching TRBD1. V was pared by 6 bases and J by 5 bases, with 5 bases of the junction left unmatched. The germline gives CDR1 SEHNR, CDR2 FQNEAQ (reference sequence). This CDR3 has 13 amino acids. CDR3 coding DNA: TGTGCCAGCAGACGGGACAGGGATAACGAGCAGTACTTC. This translates into CASRRDRDNEQYF. Full variable domain (rest looked up from reference TRBV7-9 and TRBJ2-7): DTGVSQNPRHKITKRGQNVTFRCDPISEHNRLYWYRQTLGQGPEFLTYFQNEAQLEKSRLLSDRFSAERPKGSFSTLEIQRTEQGDSAMYLCASRRDRDNEQYFGPGTRLTVT.

A word on this clone: The same CDR3 also results from other DNA sequences found in this sample. The V call is TRBV5-1, the J call TRBJ2-1, with D tentatively TRBD1 (6 bases). V was shortened by 0 bases and J by 7 bases, with 11 bases between the two germline ends. CDR3 size: 14 residues. Germline CDR1 reads SGHRS; CDR2 reads YFSETQ. The CDR3 DNA follows: TGCGCCAGCAGCTTGGGACCCCAGGGGAATGAGCAGTTCTTC. Translation gives CASSLGPQGNEQFF.

This clone turned up a few times. The chain carries TRBV11-2 and TRBJ2-7; TRBD2 matches 7 bases. Germline lookup yields CDR1 SGHAT and CDR2 FQNNGV. V lost 6 bases and J lost 2; bases outside the gene matches: 10. This CDR3 region has 15 residues. CDR3 DNA sequence: TGTGCCAGCAGTCTTCTCGGGCTAGCGGCCTACGAGCAGTACTTC. The encoded protein is CASSLLGLAAYEQYF.

This sequence joins TRBV18 and TRBJ2-5, with D hard to call. Per germline, CDR1 KGHSH and CDR2 LQKENI. This CDR3 has 13 amino acids. Between the trimmed V and J ends, which lost 6 bases and 0 bases, there was a span of 8 bases. The CDR3 nucleotides are TGTGCCAGCTCTCCTCCGTACCAAGAGACCCAGTACTTC. Translating gives CASSPPYQETQYF.

This chain connects TRBV10-2 to TRBJ1-5, with D perhaps TRBD1 (5 bases). The CDR3 has 14 residues. Trimming stripped 1 base from V and 6 bases from J, with 10 bases between. Per the germline V gene, CDR1 is WSHSY and CDR2 is SAAADI. CDR3 protein: CASSELGQAQPQHF. The CDR3 nucleotides read TGCGCCAGCAGTGAGTTGGGGCAGGCTCAGCCCCAGCATTTT.

The rearrangement uses TRBV7-9 and TRBJ2-1; D is perhaps TRBD1 (6 bases). V was clipped by 5 bases and J by 3 bases, with 17 bases between them. This CDR3 contains 16 residues. Germline CDR1 reads SEHNR; CDR2 reads FQNEAQ (reference sequence). Here the CDR3 reads CASSLRGTTDYNEQFF. Here the CDR3 DNA reads TGTGCCAGCAGCCTCAGGGGTACTACGGACTACAATGAGCAGTTCTTC.

The rearrangement links TRBV5-4 to TRBJ1-3; D might be TRBD1 (6 bases). Between the trimmed V and J ends, which lost 3 bases and 0 bases, there was a span of 13 bases. Per germline, CDR1 SGHNT and CDR2 YYREEE (reference sequence). The CDR3 covers 16 residues. The CDR3 sequence is CASSSNRETSGNTIYF. For the CDR3, the DNA is TGTGCCAGCAGCTCGAACAGGGAAACCTCTGGAAACACCATATATTTT.

In DNA form, the CDR3 reads TGTGCCAGTAACCGACAGGGACCCTCCTACGAGCAGTACTTC. Its protein product is CASNRQGPSYEQYF. The J gene is TRBJ2-7, the V gene TRBV19, with 7 bases aligning to TRBD1. The germline V gene encodes CDR1 LNHDA and CDR2 SQIVND (reference sequence). The CDR3 has 14 amino acids. The ends lost 7 bases at V and 0 bases at J; junction bases unmatched: 6.

The rearrangement links TRBV12-5 to TRBJ2-7; D is perhaps TRBD1 (5 bases). Trimming stripped 3 bases from V and 5 bases from J, with 8 bases between. CDR1 and CDR2 from the germline V gene are LGHNT and FRNRAP. The CDR3 consists of 12 residues. The CDR3 is CASGFWTNEQYF. As DNA, the CDR3 is TGTGCTAGTGGTTTTTGGACAAACGAGCAGTACTTC.

The gene calls are TRBV19 and TRBJ1-5; 7 bases match TRBD1. Per the germline V gene, CDR1 is LNHDA and CDR2 is SQIVND (reference sequence). This CDR3 is built from 16 residues. V dropped 6 bases and J dropped 3; count of bases not matched to a gene: 11. The chain's CDR3 is CASRNTSTGTNQPQHF. CDR3 nucleotide sequence: TGTGCCAGTAGGAACACCTCGACAGGGACCAATCAGCCCCAGCATTTT.